This is a list of T cell receptor beta chains from one sample in a study of Graves' ophthalmopathy and Graves' hyperthyroidism. One entry per CDR3 protein results from TCRdb running MiXCR on the multiplex PCR reads. The data contain 200,000 to 250,000 distinct CDR3 sequences, approximately 42% of them singletons. The sequencing input was peripheral blood. Source of these receptors: an adult man with Graves' ophthalmopathy. Each CDR3 is given without its conserved first and last residue. Fields, in order: J gene, V gene, CDR3 protein.

J gene: TRBJ1-5; V gene: TRBV7-6; CDR3 protein: ASSLADRVDKPQH
J gene: TRBJ1-1; V gene: TRBV7-2; CDR3 protein: ASSRVRAGAGTEAF
J gene: TRBJ1-1; V gene: TRBV7-6; CDR3 protein: ASSSEGQANTEAF
J gene: TRBJ1-2; V gene: TRBV11-2; CDR3 protein: ASSSGGSGYT
J gene: TRBJ1-5; V gene: TRBV19; CDR3 protein: ASRKQGEGQPQH
J gene: TRBJ2-5; V gene: TRBV10-2; CDR3 protein: ASSDRAYQETQY
J gene: TRBJ2-7; V gene: TRBV9; CDR3 protein: ASSVAASEDYEQY
J gene: TRBJ1-1; V gene: TRBV29-1; CDR3 protein: SVEPSLNSEAF
J gene: TRBJ1-1; V gene: TRBV20-1; CDR3 protein: SAGSGRNTEAF
J gene: TRBJ2-7; V gene: TRBV10-3; CDR3 protein: AISDPRQGWYEQY
J gene: TRBJ2-1; V gene: TRBV7-9; CDR3 protein: ASSTRGSSSYNEQF
J gene: TRBJ2-1; V gene: TRBV20-1; CDR3 protein: SAREIRGEQF
J gene: TRBJ1-2; V gene: TRBV2; CDR3 protein: ASSALTGYGYT
J gene: TRBJ1-4; V gene: TRBV2; CDR3 protein: ASSATGGPNEKLF
J gene: TRBJ1-5; V gene: TRBV4-1; CDR3 protein: ASSQEDSRNQPQH
J gene: TRBJ1-5; V gene: TRBV19; CDR3 protein: ASSIGGLRNQPQH
J gene: TRBJ2-5; V gene: TRBV3-1; CDR3 protein: ASSQAVIQETQY
J gene: TRBJ1-2; V gene: TRBV7-9; CDR3 protein: ASSLISPDRGDYGYT
J gene: TRBJ1-5; V gene: TRBV12-3/TRBV12-4; CDR3 protein: ASSLRGGDQPQH
J gene: TRBJ2-5; V gene: TRBV24-1; CDR3 protein: ATSRTSGRGETQY
J gene: TRBJ2-7; V gene: TRBV5-1; CDR3 protein: ASSLIPGTGLREQY
J gene: TRBJ1-5; V gene: TRBV10-3; CDR3 protein: AIRADNQPQH
J gene: TRBJ2-1; V gene: TRBV29-1; CDR3 protein: SVEGTVRDEQF
J gene: TRBJ1-5; V gene: TRBV5-5; CDR3 protein: ASSVDGFSNQPQH
J gene: TRBJ2-7; V gene: TRBV3-1; CDR3 protein: ASSAPLAEFYEQY
J gene: TRBJ2-7; V gene: TRBV12-3/TRBV12-4; CDR3 protein: ASSLALVNEQY
J gene: TRBJ2-7; V gene: TRBV7-6; CDR3 protein: ASSLNPSESNEQY
J gene: TRBJ2-7; V gene: TRBV29-1; CDR3 protein: SVAQGLTDEQY
J gene: TRBJ2-2; V gene: TRBV6-5; CDR3 protein: ASSTLRGDPGELF
J gene: TRBJ2-2; V gene: TRBV10-3; CDR3 protein: AISEGPLSGELF
J gene: TRBJ2-7; V gene: TRBV7-9; CDR3 protein: ASSSTLDSFSSYEQY
J gene: TRBJ1-6; V gene: TRBV7-8; CDR3 protein: ASSQSSPRGTLH
J gene: TRBJ2-5; V gene: TRBV12-3/TRBV12-4; CDR3 protein: ASSLYAEETQY
J gene: TRBJ2-5; V gene: TRBV10-2; CDR3 protein: AATGQLVWETQY
J gene: TRBJ1-1; V gene: TRBV10-3; CDR3 protein: AISEPGSPNTEAF
J gene: TRBJ1-3; V gene: TRBV4-2; CDR3 protein: ASRTTGGAGNTIY
J gene: TRBJ1-1; V gene: TRBV7-9; CDR3 protein: ASSSGGVGTEAF
J gene: TRBJ2-7; V gene: TRBV29-1; CDR3 protein: SVGAGTSLPEQY
J gene: TRBJ1-1; V gene: TRBV10-3; CDR3 protein: AINQQGRAEAF
J gene: TRBJ1-5; V gene: TRBV6-1; CDR3 protein: ASSLGKGPQH
J gene: TRBJ1-4; V gene: TRBV12-3/TRBV12-4; CDR3 protein: ASSTGMTNEKLF
J gene: TRBJ1-2; V gene: TRBV9; CDR3 protein: ASSVEGRRANYGYT
J gene: TRBJ2-7; V gene: TRBV7-9; CDR3 protein: ASSRAQGAKEQY
J gene: TRBJ2-5; V gene: TRBV3-1; CDR3 protein: ASSQEVALETQY
J gene: TRBJ2-5; V gene: TRBV9; CDR3 protein: ASSLNQGETQY
J gene: TRBJ1-3; V gene: TRBV20-1; CDR3 protein: SARRGEGNTIY
J gene: TRBJ1-1; V gene: TRBV2; CDR3 protein: ASSEEGDTGEAF
J gene: TRBJ2-5; V gene: TRBV7-9; CDR3 protein: ASSTAGTAKGETQY
J gene: TRBJ1-1; V gene: TRBV10-3; CDR3 protein: AITSRPGYTEAF
J gene: TRBJ1-5; V gene: TRBV2; CDR3 protein: ASSEADEH
J gene: TRBJ2-7; V gene: TRBV7-9; CDR3 protein: ASSRRTSEQY
J gene: TRBJ1-6; V gene: TRBV29-1; CDR3 protein: SVQLGTGYNSPLH
J gene: TRBJ1-1; V gene: TRBV6-6; CDR3 protein: ASSEGAAITTEAF
J gene: TRBJ2-6; V gene: TRBV15; CDR3 protein: ATRSKMGASGANVLT
J gene: TRBJ1-1; V gene: TRBV5-1; CDR3 protein: ASSLKGYDEAF
J gene: TRBJ2-5; V gene: TRBV27; CDR3 protein: ASSPTARETQY
J gene: TRBJ1-1; V gene: TRBV20-1; CDR3 protein: SARTGGNTEAF